The entry that follows covers one T cell receptor beta chain sequence. Its antigen is not identified. TCRdb processed the PCR reads anew with MiXCR; each CDR3 protein has one entry. Seen here are almost 20,000 distinct CDR3 sequences, 20% to 25% observed once, and the top ten hold over 6%. These data come from a study of molecular identifiers for immune sequencing clone quantification. On the study more broadly: In replicates, RNA from around 18,000 or 91,000 naive CD8 cells was divided five ways and four parts were sequenced.

Study-level results: Clones above 20 RNA copies contained over 98% of effector molecules but under 1% of naive ones. Detectable among over 900,000 naive cells, according to reports, was Jurkat TCR RNA spiked in from one cell.

The origin of this receptor is a human donor in good health. Some libraries in this study had Jurkat cell RNA spiked in. Sequenced: naive CD8+ T cells from blood, with Jurkat cell RNA spiked in. As to subset: FACS-sorted CD8+CD4-CCR7+CD45RA+ naive T cells.

In nucleotides, the CDR3 is TGCAGTGCTAGAGATCTAGGTCAGTCCCTTTTCTGGGAGCAGTACTTC. Its protein product is CSARDLGQSLFWEQYF. V gene TRBV20-1 combines with J gene TRBJ2-7; D gene uncertain. The CDR3 spans 16 residues. The V gene lost 0 bases and the J gene lost 7 bases, with 22 bases spanning the gap. Germline V CDR1 and CDR2: DFQATT, SNEGSKA (reference sequence).